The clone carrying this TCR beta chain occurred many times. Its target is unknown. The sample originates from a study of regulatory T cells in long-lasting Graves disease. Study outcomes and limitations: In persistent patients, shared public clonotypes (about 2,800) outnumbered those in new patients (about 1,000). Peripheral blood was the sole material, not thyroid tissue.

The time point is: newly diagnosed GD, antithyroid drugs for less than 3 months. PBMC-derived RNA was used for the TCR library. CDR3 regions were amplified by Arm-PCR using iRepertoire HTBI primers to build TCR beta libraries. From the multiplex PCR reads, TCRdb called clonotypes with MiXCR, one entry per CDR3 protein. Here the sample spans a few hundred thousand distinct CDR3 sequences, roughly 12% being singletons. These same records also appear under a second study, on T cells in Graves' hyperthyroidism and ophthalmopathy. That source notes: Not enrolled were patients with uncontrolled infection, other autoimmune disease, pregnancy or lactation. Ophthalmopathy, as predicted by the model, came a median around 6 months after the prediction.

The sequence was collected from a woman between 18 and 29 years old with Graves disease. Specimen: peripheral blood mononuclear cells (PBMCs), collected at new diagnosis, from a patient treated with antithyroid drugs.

CDR3 amino acids: CAWTRPWGARNLNYGYTF. The CDR3 DNA sequence: TGTGCCTGGACTCGGCCGTGGGGGGCGCGGAACCTAAACTATGGCTACACCTTC. The chain links TRBV30 to TRBJ1-2; TRBD1 is a possible D gene (6 bases). V dropped 4 bases and J dropped 2 bases, with 26 bases sitting between them. There are 18 residues in the CDR3. Germline V gene sequence: CDR1 GTSNPN, CDR2 SVGIG (reference sequence).